What follows is one TCR beta chain and its context. This specimen belongs to a study of shared clonotypes between healthy human individuals. Study-wide context: The people who gave samples were two women and a few men aged 18 to 49. CD4 naive and CD4 memory each took three plates per donor, while CD8 naive took two and CD8 memory one.

Each replicate PCR on the sorted subsets used 200 ng DNA (around 30,000 T cell genomes). Profiling relied on immunoSEQ multiplex PCR, and the TCRdb table lists in-frame clones only, not all of them. The data hold approximately 2.1 million clones, with approximately 93% observed a single time. The ends lost 7 bases at V and 0 bases at J; junction bases unmatched: 14. The CDR3 extends over 17 amino acids. CDR1 and CDR2 from the germline V gene are SQVTM and ANQGSEA. The receptor was derived from a man between 18 and 29 years old in good health. Some clones in this sample may be carry-over from other donors' samples. The genes are TRBV29-1 and TRBJ1-4; 7 bases are shared with TRBD1. Sequencing input: naive CD4+ T cells from PBMCs. Indicated subset: CD45RA+ positively selected. The DNA for the CDR3 is TGCAGCGCAGGGCTTGGGACAGCATCCGCAACTAATGAAAAACTGTTTTTT. Its protein is CSAGLGTASATNEKLFF. The entire variable domain, with the rest obtained from reference TRBV29-1 and TRBJ1-4, is as follows: SAVISQKPSRDICQRGTSLTIQCQVDSQVTMMFWYRQQPGQSLTLIATANQGSEATYESGFVIDKFPISRPNLTFSTLTVSNMSPEDSSIYLCSAGLGTASATNEKLFFGSGTQLSVL.